A single T cell receptor beta chain is shown here with its context. CDR1 and CDR2 from the germline V gene are MDHEN and SYDVKM. CDR3 size: 18 residues. V lost 5 bases and J lost 4; bases outside the gene matches: 15. This entry comes from a study of T cell changes during pregnancy in multiple sclerosis. The repertoire was sequenced with immunoSEQ multiplex PCR; TCRdb's copy has only in-frame clones and lacks some. Of tens of thousands of clones listed, roughly 90% are singletons. This material consisted of CD8+ T cells from peripheral blood mononuclear cells, taken in the third trimester of pregnancy. The receptor's source is a female donor with multiple sclerosis, enrolled in a pregnancy study. This chain joins TRBV28 and TRBJ2-1; 9 positions match TRBD2. Here the CDR3 DNA reads TGTGCCAGCAGTCTCCTGCCTGTAGCGGGAGAATCGTACAATGAGCAGTTCTTC. Translated, it gives CASSLLPVAGESYNEQFF.